Listed below are T cell receptor beta chains from one sample, sequenced in a study of beta chain features in type 1 diabetes. Generated by immunoSEQ multiplex PCR, the TCRdb table keeps only in-frame clones and is missing some. Among 600,000 to 700,000 clones, roughly 13% were seen once, and the ten largest hold less than 0.025%. Sequencing was performed on naive CD4+ T cells from blood. Receptor source: a man between 18 and 35 years old with type 1 diabetes. The CDR3 runs from the conserved cysteine through the conserved F or W. The D gene is left open where the match is weak.

d_call j_call v_call cdr3_length cdr3_aa
- TRBJ2-2 TRBV19 15 CATITGSANTGELFF
- TRBJ1-5 TRBV19 16 CASTTGAGRPNQLQHF
- TRBJ2-1 TRBV14 15 CASSLLGNSYNEQFF
- TRBJ2-6 TRBV28 16 CASSSGTFAGANVLTF
TRBD1 TRBJ2-1 TRBV9 15 CASSVPGTAYNEQFF
- TRBJ1-1 TRBV30 13 CAWSARVNTEAFF
- TRBJ2-1 TRBV4-2 16 CASSQEWGDRYNEQFF
- TRBJ1-6 TRBV6-5 14 CASSYGQSTSPLHF
- TRBJ1-1 TRBV5-4 13 CASSLTVNTEAFF
- TRBJ1-2 TRBV5-1 15 CASNPGASANYGYTF
- TRBJ2-5 TRBV6-1 10 CASRGVTQYF
- TRBJ1-2 TRBV11-2 18 CASSPWLRGPGATGGYTF
- TRBJ2-7 TRBV30 10 CAWSIDEQYF
TRBD2 TRBJ2-1 TRBV30 14 CAAQGLAGDNEQFF
- TRBJ1-1 TRBV10-3 14 CAISEWGLGTEAFF
TRBD2 TRBJ2-2 TRBV5-1 15 CASSGSGGNTGELFF
- TRBJ1-5 TRBV7-8 16 CASNNYGEGPGKPQHF
TRBD1 TRBJ2-6 TRBV28 17 CASRVPGTGSGANVLTF
TRBD1 TRBJ2-7 TRBV9 14 CASSLTTGYYEQYF
- TRBJ2-5 TRBV6-6 14 CASSYSSYQETQYF
- TRBJ1-5 TRBV10-3 12 CAISSPGQPQHF
TRBD1 TRBJ2-1 TRBV5-1 17 CASSFGQGDGTYNEQFF
TRBD2 TRBJ2-3 TRBV15 16 CATAVAGGRGTDTQYF
- TRBJ1-2 TRBV29-1 13 CSVGGSPVAGYTF
- TRBJ1-1 TRBV10-3 14 CAISEPRTGNEAFF
TRBD1 TRBJ1-4 TRBV14 17 CASSLQTGTATNEKLFF
- TRBJ1-1 TRBV30 15 CAWQKTGNMNTEAFF
- TRBJ2-1 TRBV6-4 14 CATIGGGSYNEQFF
TRBD2 TRBJ2-1 TRBV29-1 11 CSGGTKNEQFF
- TRBJ1-1 TRBV5-1 15 CASSLGAAMEAEAFF
- TRBJ2-1 TRBV9 14 CASSSQAVEPEQFF